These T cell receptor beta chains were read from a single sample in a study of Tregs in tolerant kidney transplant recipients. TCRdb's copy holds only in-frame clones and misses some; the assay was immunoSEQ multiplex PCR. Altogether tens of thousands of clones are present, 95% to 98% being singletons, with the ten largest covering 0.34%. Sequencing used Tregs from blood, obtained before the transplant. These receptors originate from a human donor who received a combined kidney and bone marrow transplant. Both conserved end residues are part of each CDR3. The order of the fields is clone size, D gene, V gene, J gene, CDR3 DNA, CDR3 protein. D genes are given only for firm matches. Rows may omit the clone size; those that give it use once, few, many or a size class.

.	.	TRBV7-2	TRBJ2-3	TGTGCCAGCAGCGGACGGGGACTTACAACAGATACGCAGTATTTT	CASSGRGLTTDTQYF
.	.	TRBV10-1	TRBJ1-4	TGCGCCAGCAGTGAGTCCAGGGGTAAGGAAGAAAAACTGTTTTTT	CASSESRGKEEKLFF
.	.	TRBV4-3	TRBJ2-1	TGCGCCAGCAGCCAAGGGACTACCCGGCTTGGGGAGCAGTTCTTC	CASSQGTTRLGEQFF
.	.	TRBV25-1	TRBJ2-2	TGTGCCAGCAGTCCCATTTCGGGGGGCGACACCGGGGAGCTGTTTTTT	CASSPISGGDTGELFF
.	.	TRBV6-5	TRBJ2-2	TGTGCCAGCAGTTACGGAGTGAACACCGGGGAGCTGTTTTTT	CASSYGVNTGELFF
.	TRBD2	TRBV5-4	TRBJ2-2	TGTGCCAGCAGCCGACCCGGGGGGGACACCGGGGAGCTGTTTTTT	CASSRPGGDTGELFF
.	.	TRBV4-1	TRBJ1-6	TGCGCCAGCAGCCACCCACAGGGCCCCTATAATTCACCCCTCCACTTT	CASSHPQGPYNSPLHF
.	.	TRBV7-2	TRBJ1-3	TGTGCCAGCAGCCCCCGAGGCTTTCCTGGAAACACCATATATTTT	CASSPRGFPGNTIYF
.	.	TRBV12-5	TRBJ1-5	TGTGCTAGTGGTTCGGTGGACATCAATCAGCCCCAGCATTTT	CASGSVDINQPQHF
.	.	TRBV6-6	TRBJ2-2	TGTGCCAGCAGTTACTCGGGGGGAATTAACACCGGGGAGCTGTTTTTT	CASSYSGGINTGELFF
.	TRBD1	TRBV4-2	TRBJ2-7	TGTGCCAGCAGCCAGTTGACAGGGGGCTCCCCTATGAAGATGAACTTC	CASSQLTGGSPMKMNF
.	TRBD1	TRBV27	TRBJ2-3	TGTGCCAGCAGTTCCTGGACAGGCCTTGGGCAGTATTTT	CASSSWTGLGQYF
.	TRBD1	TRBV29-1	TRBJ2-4	TGCAGCGTAAATGCGGGACAGGGGGAAAACATTCAGTACTTC	CSVNAGQGENIQYF
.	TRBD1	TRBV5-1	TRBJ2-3	TGCGCCAGTAGGGACAGGGTGGCCACAGATACGCAGTATTTT	CASRDRVATDTQYF
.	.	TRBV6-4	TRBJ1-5	TGTGCCAGCAGCCCCGAGACGGGTCAGCCCCAGCATTTT	CASSPETGQPQHF
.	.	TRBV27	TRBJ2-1	TGTGCCAGCAGTGCGATTGGTGGGAGTGAGCAGTTCTTC	CASSAIGGSEQFF
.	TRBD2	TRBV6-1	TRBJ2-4	TGTGCCAGCAGGATTAGCGGGAGGGGGAACATTCAGTACTTC	CASRISGRGNIQYF
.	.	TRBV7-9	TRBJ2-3	TGTGCCAGCAGCTTGTGGCTAGCTAGCACAGATACGCAGTATTTT	CASSLWLASTDTQYF
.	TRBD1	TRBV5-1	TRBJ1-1	TGCGCCAGCAGCTTTCAGGGGGTTGGCACTGAAGCTTTCTTT	CASSFQGVGTEAFF
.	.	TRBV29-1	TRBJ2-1	TGCAGCGTGGGGCCTGTCTCCTACAATGAGCAGTTCTTC	CSVGPVSYNEQFF
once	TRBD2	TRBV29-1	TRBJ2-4	TGCAGCGTTGAAAGGCTGGCTAGCGGGACGGGCAAAAACATTCAGTACTTC	CSVERLASGTGKNIQYF
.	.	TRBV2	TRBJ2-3	TGTGCCAGCAGTCTGGGGGGGGCAGTAGATACGCAGTATTTT	CASSLGGAVDTQYF
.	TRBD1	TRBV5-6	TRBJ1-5	TGTGCCAGCAGCGGGACAGGGTCTCAGCCCCAGCATTTT	CASSGTGSQPQHF
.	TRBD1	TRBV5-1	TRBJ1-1	TGCGCCAGCAGCTTACGGGACAGGGGTAACGCTGAAGCTTTCTTT	CASSLRDRGNAEAFF
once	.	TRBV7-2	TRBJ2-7	TGTGCCAGCAGCTTATCCGGGAGCTACGAGCAGTACTTC	CASSLSGSYEQYF
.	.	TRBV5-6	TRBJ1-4	TGTGCCAGCAGCTTGCTCCCGGGAGGGGAAAAACTGTTTTTT	CASSLLPGGEKLFF
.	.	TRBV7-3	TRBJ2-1	TGTGCCAGCAGCTTAACACGGGAGCGAAATGAGCAGTTCTTC	CASSLTRERNEQFF
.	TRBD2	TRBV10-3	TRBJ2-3	TGTGCCATCACTTGGGACGGGAGGGCAGATACGCAGTATTTT	CAITWDGRADTQYF
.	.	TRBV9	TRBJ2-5	TGTGCCAGCAGCGTGGCGGGCGGTCGGGTAGAGACCCAGTACTTC	CASSVAGGRVETQYF
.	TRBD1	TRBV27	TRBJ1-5	TGTGCCAGCAGTTTAGTAGGGGGCCAGCCCCAGCATTTT	CASSLVGGQPQHF
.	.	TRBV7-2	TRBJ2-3	TGTGCCAGCAGCTCTCAGGGCGGACGCACAGATACGCAGTATTTT	CASSSQGGRTDTQYF
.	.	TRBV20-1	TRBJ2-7	TGCAGTGCTCACAACTACGAGCAGTACTTC	CSAHNYEQYF
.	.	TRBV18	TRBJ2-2	TGTGCCAGCTCAAGGGGCGCTTACCTCACCGGGGAGCTGTTTTTT	CASSRGAYLTGELFF